Listed here are 15 T cell receptor beta chains from one sample, sequenced in a study of blood T cell repertoires in COVID-19. Profiling relied on immunoSEQ multiplex PCR, and the TCRdb table lists in-frame clones only, not all of them. Among roughly 300,000 clones listed, roughly nine tenths were seen once. The sequenced sample consisted of PBMCs or T cells enriched from blood (not recorded which). The receptors were gathered from a woman younger than 45 who had recovered from COVID-19.

The sample holds a few counts of this clone. The J gene is TRBJ1-3, the V gene TRBV7-2; D perhaps matches TRBD1 (6 bases). The CDR3 is made up of 15 amino acids. V was shortened by 1 base and J by 4 bases, with 11 bases between the two germline ends. CDR1 and CDR2 (germline): SGHTA, FQGNSA. This CDR3 reads CASSLDRAAGNTIYF. For the CDR3, the DNA is TGTGCCAGCAGCTTAGACAGGGCGGCCGGAAACACCATATATTTT.

The chain has TRBV7-2 and TRBJ1-4; no reliable D call. V shed 2 bases and J shed 8 bases, with 18 bases lying between them. Per the germline V gene, CDR1 is SGHTA and CDR2 is FQGNSA. This CDR3 has 16 amino acids. The CDR3 sequence is CASSLYSVSPWEKLFF. CDR3 sequence (DNA): TGTGCCAGCAGCTTATATTCCGTTAGCCCCTGGGAAAAACTGTTTTTT.

The chain recombines TRBV6-5 with TRBJ1-2; D is perhaps TRBD1 (5 bases). This CDR3 is built from 13 residues. Per germline, CDR1 MNHEY and CDR2 SVGAGI. The V and J ends lost 6 bases and 4 bases respectively, with 12 bases between them. CDR3 nucleotide sequence: TGTGCCAGCAGAACAGGCCCGGGCTATGGCTACACCTTC. Encoded protein: CASRTGPGYGYTF.

V and J are TRBV19 and TRBJ1-1; no firm D call. The ends were cut back, 5 bases at V and 0 bases at J, with 16 bases in the middle. Germline assignment: CDR1 LNHDA and CDR2 SQIVND (reference sequence). This CDR3 region has 16 residues. The CDR3, as DNA: TGTGCCAGTAGTCTTCGTGAGGGTTTAATGAACACTGAAGCTTTCTTT. As protein: CASSLREGLMNTEAFF.

This rearrangement joins TRBV27 to TRBJ1-1, with 7 bases fitting TRBD1. The CDR3 runs to 18 residues. Trimming at V came to 5 bases and at J to 0 bases, leaving 15 bases not matched to a gene. Germline CDR1 and CDR2: MNHEY and SMNVEV (reference sequence). CDR3 region: CASSTSLLDRNMNTEAFF. DNA for the CDR3: TGTGCCAGCAGTACCTCCCTTCTGGACAGGAACATGAACACTGAAGCTTTCTTT.

The genes are TRBV15 and TRBJ1-1; D not certain. The CDR3 covers 14 residues. Trimming took off 0 bases at V and 0 bases at J, with 5 bases between the two ends. Germline V CDR1 and CDR2: LNHNV, YYDKDF (reference sequence). The CDR3 loop is CATSRDRVNTEAFF. The CDR3 region has the DNA TGTGCCACCAGCAGAGATCGGGTGAACACTGAAGCTTTCTTT.

In this sample, this clone turned up a few times. The V gene is TRBV3-1 (or the pseudogene TRBV3-2), the J gene TRBJ1-1; D is unresolved. Germline assignment: CDR1 LGHDT and CDR2 YNNKEL (reference sequence). The CDR3 is 13 residues long. Trimming left V 4 bases short and J 1 base short, with 7 bases between. Here the CDR3 reads CASSPSSNTEAFF. The CDR3 DNA follows: TGTGCCAGCAGCCCCTCGTCGAACACTGAAGCTTTCTTT.

V gene TRBV7-9 combines with J gene TRBJ2-7; TRBD1 aligns across 7 bases. V gave up 2 bases and J gave up 5 bases; unmatched junction bases: 9. This CDR3 has 15 residues. Germline V CDR1 and CDR2: SEHNR, FQNEAQ (reference sequence). The CDR3 sequence is CASSLLAGGLHEQYF. The CDR3 DNA is TGTGCCAGCAGCTTATTAGCAGGGGGTCTCCACGAGCAGTACTTC.

This rearrangement joins TRBV11-2 to TRBJ1-1; TRBD1 matches at 8 bases. The ends lost 10 bases at V and 6 bases at J; junction bases unmatched: 10. Germline CDR1 reads SGHAT; CDR2 reads FQNNGV. This CDR3 spans 13 amino acids. The CDR3 DNA reads as TGTGCCACCGGAACAGGGGGAGTTGCTGAAGCTTTCTTT. The encoded protein is CATGTGGVAEAFF.

J is TRBJ2-7 and V is TRBV6-5; possible D gene TRBD1, 6 bases. Trimming cost V 6 bases and J 6 bases, with 15 bases left between them. The CDR3 contains 13 residues. Germline CDR1 MNHEY, CDR2 SVGAGI. CDR3 amino acids: CASSRQVLGEQYF. In DNA, the CDR3 is TGTGCCAGCAGCCGACAGGTACTCGGCGAGCAGTACTTC.

V and J are TRBV5-1 and TRBJ1-3; weak D call: TRBD1 (6 bases). The germline CDR1 and CDR2 sequences are SGHRS and YFSETQ. The CDR3 contains 16 residues. The germline V and J ends were trimmed by 4 bases and 1 base, with 15 bases remaining between them. The CDR3 DNA follows: TGCGCCAGCAGCAGGGACACCCGAACGTCTGGAAACACCATATATTTT. Translated: CASSRDTRTSGNTIYF.

CDR3 nucleotides: TGTGCCAGTAGTAAGTCCCGATCGGGAAATAGCAATCAGCCCCAGCATTTT. Translating it yields CASSKSRSGNSNQPQHF. The V gene is TRBV19, the J gene TRBJ1-5; D call uncertain. Trimming stripped 4 bases from V and 0 bases from J, with 16 bases between. Germline V gene sequence: CDR1 LNHDA, CDR2 SQIVND (reference sequence). This CDR3 is built from 17 residues.

This chain uses TRBV3-1 (or the pseudogene TRBV3-2) with TRBJ1-1; TRBD1 might be the D (6 bases). The CDR3 consists of 13 residues. V lost 5 bases, J lost 4 bases, and 11 bases lay in between. Germline CDR1 is LGHDT and CDR2 is YNNKEL (reference sequence). The CDR3 reads CASSVHRVTEAFF. DNA for the CDR3: TGTGCCAGCAGCGTCCACAGGGTCACTGAAGCTTTCTTT.

The rearrangement uses TRBV3-1 (or the pseudogene TRBV3-2) and TRBJ1-5, with a tentative D call TRBD1 (5 bases). Per the germline V gene, CDR1 is LGHDT and CDR2 is YNNKEL (reference sequence). There are 14 residues in the CDR3. V lost 3 bases and J lost 4, with 10 bases in between. CDR3 in amino acids: CASSHSGGNQPQHF. DNA for the CDR3: TGTGCCAGCAGCCACTCCGGGGGAAATCAGCCCCAGCATTTT.

V and J are TRBV5-1 and TRBJ1-1, with TRBD1 as a possible D gene (5 bases). Germline CDR1 and CDR2: SGHRS and YFSETQ. The germline V and J ends were trimmed by 0 bases and 3 bases, with 15 bases remaining between them. The CDR3 has 16 amino acids. This CDR3 reads CASSLVSRGSHTEAFF. The CDR3, as DNA: TGCGCCAGCAGCTTGGTCTCCCGGGGGAGCCACACTGAAGCTTTCTTT. Complete variable domain (other parts from reference TRBV5-1 and TRBJ1-1): KAGVTQTPRYLIKTRGQQVTLSCSPISGHRSVSWYQQTPGQGLQFLFEYFSETQRNKGNFPGRFSGRQFSNSRSEMNVSTLELGDSALYLCASSLVSRGSHTEAFFGQGTRLTVV.